The following is a TCR beta chain sequence with its context. Distinct nucleotide sequences in the sample also encode this CDR3. This sample is drawn from a study of blood T cell repertoires in COVID-19. Study as a whole: Material from acute and convalescent COVID-19 was sourced from the United States, Italy and Spain.

The method was immunoSEQ multiplex PCR; TCRdb's version includes in-frame clones alone and lacks a portion of them. The table shows 350,000 to 450,000 clones, with 85% occurring only once. Sequenced: peripheral blood. The sequence was collected from a woman younger than 30 with acute or convalescent COVID-19.

The CDR3 sequence is CASSRRTATNEKLFF. The CDR3 DNA reads as TGTGCCAGCAGCCGACGGACAGCAACTAATGAAAAACTGTTTTTT. V usage is TRBV9 and J usage is TRBJ1-4; tentatively, D is TRBD1 (6 bases). Trimming shortened V by 4 bases and J by 0 bases, and 10 bases separated the two germline ends. The germline gives CDR1 SGDLS, CDR2 YYNGEE. The CDR3 contains 15 residues.